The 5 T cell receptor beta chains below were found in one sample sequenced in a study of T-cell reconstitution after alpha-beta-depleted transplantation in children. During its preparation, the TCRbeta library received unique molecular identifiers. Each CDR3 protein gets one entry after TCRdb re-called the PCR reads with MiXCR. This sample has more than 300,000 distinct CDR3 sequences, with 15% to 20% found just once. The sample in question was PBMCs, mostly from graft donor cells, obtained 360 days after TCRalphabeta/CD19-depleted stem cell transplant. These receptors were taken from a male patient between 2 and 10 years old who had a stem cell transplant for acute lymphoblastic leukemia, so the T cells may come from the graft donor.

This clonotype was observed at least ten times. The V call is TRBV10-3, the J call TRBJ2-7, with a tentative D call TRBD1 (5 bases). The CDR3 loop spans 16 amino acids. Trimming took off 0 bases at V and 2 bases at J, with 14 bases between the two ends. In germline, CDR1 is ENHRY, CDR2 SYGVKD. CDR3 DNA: TGTGCCATCAGTGAGTCGAAGTGGACACATACCTACGAGCAGTACTTC. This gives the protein CAISESKWTHTYEQYF.

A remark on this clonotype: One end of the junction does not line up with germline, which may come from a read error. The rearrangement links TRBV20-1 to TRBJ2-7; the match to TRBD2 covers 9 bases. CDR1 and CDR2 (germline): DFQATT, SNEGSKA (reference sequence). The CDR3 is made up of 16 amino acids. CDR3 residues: CCARDLGGRAPYEQYF. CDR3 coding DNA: TGCTGTGCTAGAGATCTAGGCGGGAGGGCCCCCTACGAGCAGTACTTC.

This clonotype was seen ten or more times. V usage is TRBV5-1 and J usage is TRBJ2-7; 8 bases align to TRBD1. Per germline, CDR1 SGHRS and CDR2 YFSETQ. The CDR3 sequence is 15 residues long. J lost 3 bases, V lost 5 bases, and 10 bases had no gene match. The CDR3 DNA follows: TGCGCCAGCAGGCCTCAGGGGGCGCTTTTCTACGAGCAGTACTTC. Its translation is CASRPQGALFYEQYF.

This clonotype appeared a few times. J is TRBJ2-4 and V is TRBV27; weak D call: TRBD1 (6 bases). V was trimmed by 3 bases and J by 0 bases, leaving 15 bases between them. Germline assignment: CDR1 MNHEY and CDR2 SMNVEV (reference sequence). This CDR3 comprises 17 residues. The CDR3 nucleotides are TGTGCCAGCAGTTTGCACGGGACACCCCTAGCCAAAAACATTCAGTACTTC. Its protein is CASSLHGTPLAKNIQYF.

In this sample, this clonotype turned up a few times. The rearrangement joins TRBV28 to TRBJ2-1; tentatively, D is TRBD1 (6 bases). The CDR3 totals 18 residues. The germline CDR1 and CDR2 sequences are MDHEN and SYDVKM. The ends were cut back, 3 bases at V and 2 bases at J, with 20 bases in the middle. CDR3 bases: TGTGCCAGCAGTTTGGGACAAGACGGCGGGTTAACCTACAATGAGCAGTTCTTC. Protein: CASSLGQDGGLTYNEQFF.